This record concerns one T cell receptor (beta chain) sequence. What it binds is not known. These data are taken from a study of tumor-infiltrating lymphocytes in localized non-small cell lung cancer. Whole-study context: Each patient gave resected tumor and non-adjacent uninvolved lung tissue. Study observations and caveats: Tumor T-cell fraction from TCR sequencing was not associated with recurrence-free survival (p = 0.61). No T-cell fraction difference was seen between IM1 and IM2 tumors. TCR sequencing covered a subset of patients with enough tissue.

Germline lookup yields CDR1 LNHDA and CDR2 SQIVND (reference sequence). Trimming cost V 4 bases and J 3 bases, with 22 bases left between them. This CDR3 region has 17 residues. Clones were read by immunoSEQ multiplex PCR, and TCRdb kept only the in-frame ones, dropping some. The sample has approximately 15,000 clones, roughly 75% seen once; the top ten hold 3.5% to 5%. The specimen was lung tumor tissue. This TCR derives from a human donor with non-small cell lung cancer. The chain couples TRBV19 to TRBJ2-7; D tentatively reads TRBD1 or TRBD2 (6 bases each). The CDR3 protein is CASSNPASPGASYEQYF. DNA for the CDR3: TGTGCCAGTAGTAATCCGGCCTCCCCGGGGGCGAGCTACGAGCAGTACTTC.